The 9 T cell receptor beta chains given below trace back to one sample, sequenced in a study of blood T cell repertoires in COVID-19. Here immunoSEQ multiplex PCR was the method, and the copy in TCRdb shows in-frame clones only, minus some. This table holds about 32,000 clones, around 87% found once. Sequenced sample: peripheral blood. The receptors derive from a man between 60 and 75 years old with active COVID-19.

The J gene is TRBJ2-5, the V gene TRBV12-3 or TRBV12-4; 8 bases map to TRBD1. With V trimmed by 9 bases and J by 5 bases, 5 bases remained unmatched. The CDR3 is 12 amino acids. The CDR3 is CASGRGRETQYF. The CDR3 nucleotides are TGTGCCAGTGGCAGGGGGCGTGAGACCCAGTACTTC.

This clone was detected once. The chain couples TRBV29-1 to TRBJ1-1; 12 bases are a match to TRBD1. Trimming at V came to 5 bases and at J to 6 bases, leaving 13 bases not matched to a gene. The CDR3 sequence is 16 residues long. Germline assignment: CDR1 SQVTM and CDR2 ANQGSEA. This CDR3 is CSVRDPGQGAKAEAFF. The CDR3 DNA is TGCAGCGTTCGAGATCCGGGACAGGGGGCGAAGGCTGAAGCTTTCTTT.

V is TRBV12-3 or TRBV12-4 and J is TRBJ1-5; possibly TRBD1 for D (6 bases). The length of the CDR3 is 13 residues. V was clipped by 6 bases and J by 9 bases, with 15 bases between them. Here the CDR3 reads CASRGQGHGPQHF. The CDR3 DNA sequence: TGTGCCAGCAGGGGGCAGGGACACGGGCCCCAGCATTTT.

The chain links TRBV7-9 to TRBJ2-5, with TRBD2 matching over 8 bases. The CDR3 length is 18 residues. V lost 5 bases and J lost 4; bases outside the gene matches: 18. In germline, CDR1 is SEHNR, CDR2 FQNEAQ (reference sequence). CDR3 nucleotide sequence: TGTGCCAGCAGCAACCGGATCGCGGTAGCGGGATGGAGAGAGACCCAGTACTTC. As protein: CASSNRIAVAGWRETQYF.

In this sample, this clone turned up once. V and J are TRBV30 and TRBJ1-1; D is unresolved. CDR1 GTSNPN and CDR2 SVGIG come from the germline V gene (reference sequence). V was cut by 2 bases and J by 4 bases, with 11 bases left in between. The CDR3 totals 13 residues. The CDR3 sequence is CAWSNMQRTEAFF. The CDR3 DNA is TGTGCCTGGAGTAATATGCAGCGCACTGAAGCTTTCTTT.

The rearrangement links TRBV5-4 to TRBJ2-5; 15 bases are a match to TRBD2. The germline V gene has CDR1 SGHNT and CDR2 YYREEE (reference sequence). CDR3 length equals 16 residues. After removal of 1 base from V and 5 bases from J, the junction contained 3 bases not matched to a gene. CDR3 nucleotides: TGTGCCAGCAGCTTGAGGACTAGCGGGGGGGCGGAGACCCAGTACTTC. Its translation is CASSLRTSGGAETQYF.

This clone has only one observation. The gene calls are TRBV20-1 and TRBJ1-6, with no clear D. The CDR3 length is 9 residues. The V gene's germline CDR1 is DFQATT and CDR2 SNEGSKA (reference sequence). Trimming took 6 bases from V and 13 from J, leaving 7 bases between them. CDR3 protein: CSAGRPLHF. CDR3 sequence (DNA): TGCAGTGCCGGCAGGCCCCTCCACTTT.

This clone was recorded only once. This chain connects TRBV14 to TRBJ2-3, with 9 bases lining up with TRBD2. Germline CDR1 SGHDN, CDR2 FVKESK. V lost 0 bases, J lost 8 bases, and 9 bases stayed unmatched. This CDR3 has 16 amino acids. This CDR3 is CASSQDGPAGGGTQYF. The CDR3, as DNA: TGTGCCAGCAGCCAAGATGGTCCAGCGGGGGGCGGTACGCAGTATTTT.

This sequence joins TRBV7-9 and TRBJ1-1; no clear D. The CDR3 runs to 16 residues. Trimming took 3 bases from V and 2 from J, leaving 16 bases between them. CDR1 and CDR2 from the germline V gene are SEHNR and FQNEAQ (reference sequence). This CDR3 reads CASSFLALDQNTEAFF. DNA for the CDR3: TGTGCCAGCAGCTTTTTGGCACTAGACCAAAACACTGAAGCTTTCTTT.